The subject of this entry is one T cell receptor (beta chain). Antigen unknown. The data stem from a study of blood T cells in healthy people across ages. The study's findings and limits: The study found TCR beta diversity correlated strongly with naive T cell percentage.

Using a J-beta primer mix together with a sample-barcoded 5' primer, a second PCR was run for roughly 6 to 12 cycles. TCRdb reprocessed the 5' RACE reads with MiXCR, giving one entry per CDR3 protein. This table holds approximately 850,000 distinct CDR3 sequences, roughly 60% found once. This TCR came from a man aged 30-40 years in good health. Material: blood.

The DNA for the CDR3 is TGTGCCACCAGTGAAAGGACAGGGTTAACCTACAATGAGCAGTTCTTC. This encodes CATSERTGLTYNEQFF. The V and J genes are TRBV24-1 and TRBJ2-1, with 8 positions matching TRBD1. V was clipped by 4 bases and J by 2 bases; unmatched bases: 6. The CDR3 contains 16 residues. Germline V CDR1 and CDR2: KGHDR, SFDVKD.